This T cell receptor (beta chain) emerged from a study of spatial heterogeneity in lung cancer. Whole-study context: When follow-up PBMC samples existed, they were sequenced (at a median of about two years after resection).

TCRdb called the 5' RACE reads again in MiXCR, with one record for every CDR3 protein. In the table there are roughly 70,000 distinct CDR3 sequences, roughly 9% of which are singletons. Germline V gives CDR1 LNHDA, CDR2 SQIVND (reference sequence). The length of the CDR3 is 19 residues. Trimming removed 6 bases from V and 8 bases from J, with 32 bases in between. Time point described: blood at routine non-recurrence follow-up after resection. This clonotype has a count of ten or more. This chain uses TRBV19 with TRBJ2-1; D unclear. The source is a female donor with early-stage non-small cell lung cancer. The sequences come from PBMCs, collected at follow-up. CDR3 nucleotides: TGTGCCAGTAGCCCGCCATTACAAGGTTCGGGCGTACTTTACGATGAGCAGTTCTTC. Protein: CASSPPLQGSGVLYDEQFF. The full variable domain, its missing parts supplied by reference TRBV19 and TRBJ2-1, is DGGITQSPKYLFRKEGQNVTLSCEQNLNHDAMYWYRQDPGQGLRLIYYSQIVNDFQKGDIAEGYSVSREKKESFPLTVTSAQKNPTAFYLCASSPPLQGSGVLYDEQFFGPGTRLTVL.